This entry describes one T cell receptor beta chain. The antigen is undetermined. The sample comes from a study of cytomegalovirus exposure and HLA in healthy donors. Study-level results: Reports credit the classifier with highly specific, highly sensitive diagnosis of cytomegalovirus status. In vitro testing confirmed three CMV-associated chains as specific for CMV antigens. Solely CMV serostatus was available to characterize immune exposure.

Germline CDR1 is MGHRA and CDR2 is YSYEKL. CDR3 length equals 15 residues. Trimming pared 0 bases from V and 3 bases from J, leaving 9 bases between. The study ran its PCR with 60 Vbeta and 13 Jbeta primers. The method was immunoSEQ multiplex PCR; TCRdb's version includes in-frame clones alone and lacks a portion of them. The top ten hold approximately 5.6% of the sample, which has about 140,000 clones, approximately 80% seen once. The TCR sequence derives from a woman between 40 and 50 years old in good health and CMV-seropositive. The chain combines TRBV4-1 with TRBJ1-5; no clear D gene. Input material: PBMCs. CDR3 sequence reads: CASSQDFPSNQPQHF. The CDR3 coding sequence is TGCGCCAGCAGCCAAGATTTCCCTTCCAATCAGCCCCAGCATTTT.